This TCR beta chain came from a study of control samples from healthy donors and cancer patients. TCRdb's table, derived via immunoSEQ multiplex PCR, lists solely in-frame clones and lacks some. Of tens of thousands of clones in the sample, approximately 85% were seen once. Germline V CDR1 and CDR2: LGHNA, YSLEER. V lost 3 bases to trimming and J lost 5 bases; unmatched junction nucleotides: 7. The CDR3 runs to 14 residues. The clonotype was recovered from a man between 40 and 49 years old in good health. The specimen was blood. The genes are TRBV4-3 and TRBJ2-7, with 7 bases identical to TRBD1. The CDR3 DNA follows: TGCGCCAGCAGCCATCGGGCAGGGGGAGACGAGCAGTACTTC. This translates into CASSHRAGGDEQYF.